This T cell receptor (beta chain) was documented in a study of cytomegalovirus exposure and HLA in healthy donors. At the level of the study: The approximately 120 validation repertoires, a later analysis reported, used the same platform as the 550 to 700 repertoires from the first cohort.

Assay used: immunoSEQ multiplex PCR; TCRdb lists only in-frame clones, some missing. The sample contains more than 85,000 clones, about nine tenths of which appear only once. The germline V and J ends were trimmed by 4 bases and 3 bases, with 8 bases remaining between them. The germline V gene encodes CDR1 SGDLS and CDR2 YYNGEE. The length of the CDR3 is 12 residues. While the first cohort had several hundred subjects, the donors belonged to the separate validation cohort of over a hundred subjects. The chain employs TRBV9 and TRBJ2-7; D not certain. Sequenced sample: PBMCs. The sequence derives from a woman between 18 and 29 years old in good health and CMV-seronegative. The CDR3 is CASSPSGYEQYF. CDR3 nucleotides: TGTGCCAGCAGCCCTTCCGGCTACGAGCAGTACTTC. The variable domain in full, completed from reference TRBV9 and TRBJ2-7, reads DSGVTQTPKHLITATGQRVTLRCSPRSGDLSVYWYQQSLDQGLQFLIQYYNGEERAKGNILERFSAQQFPDLHSELNLSSLELGDSALYFCASSPSGYEQYFGPGTRLTVT.